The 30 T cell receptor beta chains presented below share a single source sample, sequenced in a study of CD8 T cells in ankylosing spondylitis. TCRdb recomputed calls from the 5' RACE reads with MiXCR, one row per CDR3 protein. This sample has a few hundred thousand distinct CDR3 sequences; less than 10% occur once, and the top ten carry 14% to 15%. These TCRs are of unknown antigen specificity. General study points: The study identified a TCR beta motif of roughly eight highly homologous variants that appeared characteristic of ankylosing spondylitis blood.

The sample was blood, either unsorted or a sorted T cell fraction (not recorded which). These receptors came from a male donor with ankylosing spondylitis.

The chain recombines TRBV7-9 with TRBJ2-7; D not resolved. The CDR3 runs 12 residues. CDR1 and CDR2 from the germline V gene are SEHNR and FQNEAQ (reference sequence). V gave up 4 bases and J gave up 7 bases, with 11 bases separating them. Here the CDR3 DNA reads TGTGCCAGCAGCTCCGGGTCTGAGGAGCAGTACTTC. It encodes CASSSGSEEQYF.

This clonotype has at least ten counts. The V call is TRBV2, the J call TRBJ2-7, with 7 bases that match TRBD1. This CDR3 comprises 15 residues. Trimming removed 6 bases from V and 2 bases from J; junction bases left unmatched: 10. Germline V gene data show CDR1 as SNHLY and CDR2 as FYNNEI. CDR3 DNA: TGTGCCAGCAGCGTTAGGACAGGACGAACCTACGAGCAGTACTTC. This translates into CASSVRTGRTYEQYF.

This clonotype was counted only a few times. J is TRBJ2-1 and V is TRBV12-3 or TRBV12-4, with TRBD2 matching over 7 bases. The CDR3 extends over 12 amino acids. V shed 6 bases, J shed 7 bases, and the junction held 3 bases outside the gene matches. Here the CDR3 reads CASRVGGNEQFF. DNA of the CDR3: TGTGCCAGCAGGGTGGGGGGGAATGAGCAGTTCTTC.

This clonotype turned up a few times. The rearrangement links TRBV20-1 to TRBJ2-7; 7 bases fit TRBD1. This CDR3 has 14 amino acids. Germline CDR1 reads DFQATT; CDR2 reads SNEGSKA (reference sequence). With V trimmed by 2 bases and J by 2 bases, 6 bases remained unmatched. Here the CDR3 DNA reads TGCAGTGCTAGACCTGACAGGGCCCCCTACGAGCAGTACTTC. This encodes CSARPDRAPYEQYF.

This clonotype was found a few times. CDR3 in DNA: TGTGCCATCGGACAGGGTCTCACTGAAGCTTTCTTT. Translating gives CAIGQGLTEAFF. V is TRBV28 and J is TRBJ1-1, with 8 bases lining up with TRBD1. This CDR3 comprises 12 residues. Germline V gives CDR1 MDHEN, CDR2 SYDVKM. The V gene end was trimmed by 10 bases and the J gene end by 4 bases; junction bases not matched to a gene: 5.

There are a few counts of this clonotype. As DNA, the CDR3 is TGTGCCACCAGTGATTTGGCTGTGGAAGGGAGGGATGAGCAGTTCTTC. It translates to CATSDLAVEGRDEQFF. The chain employs TRBV24-1 and TRBJ2-1, with TRBD2 matching over 7 bases. V lost 0 bases and J lost 8; bases outside the gene matches: 9. Germline-derived CDR1 and CDR2 are KGHDR and SFDVKD. CDR3 size: 16 residues.

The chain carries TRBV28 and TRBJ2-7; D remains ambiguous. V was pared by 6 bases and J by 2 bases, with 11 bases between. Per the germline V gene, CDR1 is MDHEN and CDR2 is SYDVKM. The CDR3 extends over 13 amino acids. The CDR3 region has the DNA TGTGCCAGCAGCTCCCCGACAACCTACGAGCAGTACTTC. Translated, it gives CASSSPTTYEQYF.

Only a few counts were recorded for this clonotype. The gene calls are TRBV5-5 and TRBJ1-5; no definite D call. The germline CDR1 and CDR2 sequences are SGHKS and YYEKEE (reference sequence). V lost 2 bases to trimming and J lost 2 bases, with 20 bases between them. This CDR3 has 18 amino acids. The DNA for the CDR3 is TGTGCCAGCAGCTTCACCCCAGAGGCCCGGAGGGGCAATCAGCCCCAGCATTTT. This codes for CASSFTPEARRGNQPQHF.

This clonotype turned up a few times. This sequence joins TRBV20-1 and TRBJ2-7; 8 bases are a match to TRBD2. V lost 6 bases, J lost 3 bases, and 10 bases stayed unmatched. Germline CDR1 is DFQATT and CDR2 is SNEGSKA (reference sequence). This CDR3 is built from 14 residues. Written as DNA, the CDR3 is TGCAGTGCCCCACTAGCGGCGGGTGGCTACGAGCAGTACTTC. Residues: CSAPLAAGGYEQYF.

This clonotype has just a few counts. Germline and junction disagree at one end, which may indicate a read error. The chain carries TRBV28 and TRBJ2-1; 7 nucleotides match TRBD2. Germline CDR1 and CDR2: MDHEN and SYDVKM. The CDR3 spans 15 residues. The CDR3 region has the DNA TGTGCCAGCAGTCCATACCGAGCGGGGTACACTGAGCAGTTCTTC. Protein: CASSPYRAGYTEQFF.

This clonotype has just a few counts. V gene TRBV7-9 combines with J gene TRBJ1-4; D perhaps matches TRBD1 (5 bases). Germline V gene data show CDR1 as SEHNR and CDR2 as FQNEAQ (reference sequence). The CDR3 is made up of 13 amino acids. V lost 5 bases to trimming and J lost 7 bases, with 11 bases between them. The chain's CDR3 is CASSVPGTEKLFF. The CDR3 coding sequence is TGTGCCAGCAGCGTTCCAGGGACTGAAAAACTGTTTTTT. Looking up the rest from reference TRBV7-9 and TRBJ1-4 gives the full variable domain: DTGVSQNPRHKITKRGQNVTFRCDPISEHNRLYWYRQTLGQGPEFLTYFQNEAQLEKSRLLSDRFSAERPKGSFSTLEIQRTEQGDSAMYLCASSVPGTEKLFFGSGTQLSVL.

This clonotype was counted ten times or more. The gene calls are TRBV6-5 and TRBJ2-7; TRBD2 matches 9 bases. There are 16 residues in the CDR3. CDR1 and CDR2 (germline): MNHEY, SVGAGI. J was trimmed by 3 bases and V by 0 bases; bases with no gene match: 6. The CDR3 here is CASSYSGLAGVYEQYF. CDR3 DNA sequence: TGTGCCAGCAGTTACTCGGGACTAGCCGGAGTCTACGAGCAGTACTTC.

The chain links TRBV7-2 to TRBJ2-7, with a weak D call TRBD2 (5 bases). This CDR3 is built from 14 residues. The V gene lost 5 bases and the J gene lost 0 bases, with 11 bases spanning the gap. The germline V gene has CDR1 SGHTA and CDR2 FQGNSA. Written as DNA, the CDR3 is TGTGCCAGCAGCGAGAGCGGTACCTCCTACGAGCAGTACTTC. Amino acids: CASSESGTSYEQYF.

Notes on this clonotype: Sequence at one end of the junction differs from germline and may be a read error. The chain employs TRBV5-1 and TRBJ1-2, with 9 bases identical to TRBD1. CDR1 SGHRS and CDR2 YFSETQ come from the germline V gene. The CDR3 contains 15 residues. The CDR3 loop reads CASSGTGQEHYGHTF. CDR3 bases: TGCGCCAGCAGCGGGACAGGGCAAGAGCACTATGGCCACACCTTC.

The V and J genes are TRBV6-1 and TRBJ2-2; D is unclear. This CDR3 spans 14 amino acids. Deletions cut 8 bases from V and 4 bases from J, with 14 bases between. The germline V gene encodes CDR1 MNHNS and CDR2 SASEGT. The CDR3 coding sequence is TGTGCCAGCTCTTCCTCCCGTTTCACCGGGGAGCTGTTTTTT. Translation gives CASSSSRFTGELFF.

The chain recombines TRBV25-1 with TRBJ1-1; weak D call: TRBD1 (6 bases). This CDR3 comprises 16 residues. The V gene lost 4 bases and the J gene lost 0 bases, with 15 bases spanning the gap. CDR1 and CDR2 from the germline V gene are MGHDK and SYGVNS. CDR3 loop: CASSVGGGRMNTEAFF. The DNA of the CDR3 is TGTGCCAGCAGTGTAGGGGGGGGTAGGATGAACACTGAAGCTTTCTTT.

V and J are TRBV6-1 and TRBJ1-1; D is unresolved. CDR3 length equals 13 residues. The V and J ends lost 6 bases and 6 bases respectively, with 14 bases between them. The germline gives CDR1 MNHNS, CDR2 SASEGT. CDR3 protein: CASSRRTTAEAFF. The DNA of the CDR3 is TGTGCCAGCAGCCGACGGACCACAGCTGAAGCTTTCTTT.

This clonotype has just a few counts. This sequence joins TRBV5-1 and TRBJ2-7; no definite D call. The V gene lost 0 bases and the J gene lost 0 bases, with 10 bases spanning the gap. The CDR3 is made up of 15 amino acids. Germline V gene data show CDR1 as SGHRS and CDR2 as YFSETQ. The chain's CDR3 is CASSLGQRSSYEQYF. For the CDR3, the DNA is TGCGCCAGCAGCTTGGGGCAAAGGAGCTCCTACGAGCAGTACTTC.

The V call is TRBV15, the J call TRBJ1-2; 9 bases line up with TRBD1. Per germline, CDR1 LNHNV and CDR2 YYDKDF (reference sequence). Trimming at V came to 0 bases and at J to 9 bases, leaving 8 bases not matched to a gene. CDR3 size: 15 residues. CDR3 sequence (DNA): TGTGCCACCAGCAGAGATCGGGGACAGGGATGGAGCTACACCTTC. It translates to CATSRDRGQGWSYTF.

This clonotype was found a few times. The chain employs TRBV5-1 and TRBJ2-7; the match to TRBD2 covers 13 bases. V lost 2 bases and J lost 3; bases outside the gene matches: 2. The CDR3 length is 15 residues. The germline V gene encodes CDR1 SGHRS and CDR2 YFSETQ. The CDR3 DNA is TGCGCCAGCAGCTTAAGGACTAGCGGGGGCTACGAGCAGTACTTC. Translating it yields CASSLRTSGGYEQYF. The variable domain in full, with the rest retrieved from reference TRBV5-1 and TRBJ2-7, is KAGVTQTPRYLIKTRGQQVTLSCSPISGHRSVSWYQQTPGQGLQFLFEYFSETQRNKGNFPGRFSGRQFSNSRSEMNVSTLELGDSALYLCASSLRTSGGYEQYFGPGTRLTVT.

CDR3 residues: CASSQGLAYNEQFF. DNA of the CDR3: TGCGCCAGCAGCCAGGGACTAGCCTACAATGAGCAGTTCTTC. The rearrangement uses TRBV4-1 and TRBJ2-1; 8 bases line up with TRBD2. Germline V CDR1 and CDR2: MGHRA, YSYEKL. The CDR3 loop spans 14 amino acids. V lost 3 bases to trimming and J lost 2 bases; unmatched junction nucleotides: 0.

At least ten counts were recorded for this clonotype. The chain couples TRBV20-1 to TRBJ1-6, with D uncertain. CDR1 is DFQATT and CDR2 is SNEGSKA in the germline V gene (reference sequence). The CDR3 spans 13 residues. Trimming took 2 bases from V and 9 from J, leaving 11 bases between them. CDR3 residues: CSARRATGSPLHF. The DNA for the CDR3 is TGCAGTGCTAGACGGGCGACCGGTTCACCCCTCCACTTT.

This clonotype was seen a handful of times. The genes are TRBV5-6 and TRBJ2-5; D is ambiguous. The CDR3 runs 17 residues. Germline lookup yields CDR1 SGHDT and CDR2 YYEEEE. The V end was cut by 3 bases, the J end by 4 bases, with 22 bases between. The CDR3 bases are TGTGCCAGCAGCTGGTCCGCGACAAGCCGAACGGGAGAGACCCAGTACTTC. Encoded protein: CASSWSATSRTGETQYF.

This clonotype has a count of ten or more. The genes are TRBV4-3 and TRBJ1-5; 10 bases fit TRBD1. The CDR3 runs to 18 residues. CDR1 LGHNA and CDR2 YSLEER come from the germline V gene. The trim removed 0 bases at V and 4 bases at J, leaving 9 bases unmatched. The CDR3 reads CASSQDIRTGGFNQPQHF. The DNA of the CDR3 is TGCGCCAGCAGCCAAGATATACGGACAGGGGGTTTTAATCAGCCCCAGCATTTT.

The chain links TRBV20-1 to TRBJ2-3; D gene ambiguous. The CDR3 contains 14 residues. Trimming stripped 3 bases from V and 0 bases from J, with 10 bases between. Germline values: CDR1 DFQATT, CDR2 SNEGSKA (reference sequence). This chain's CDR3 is CSARRLFSTDTQYF. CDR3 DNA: TGCAGTGCTAGGAGGCTCTTTAGCACAGATACGCAGTATTTT.

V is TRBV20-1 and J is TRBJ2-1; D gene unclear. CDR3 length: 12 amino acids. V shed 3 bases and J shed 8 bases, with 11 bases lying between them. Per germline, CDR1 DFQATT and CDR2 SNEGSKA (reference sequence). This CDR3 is CSASLGRYEQFF. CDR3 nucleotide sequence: TGCAGTGCTAGCTTGGGAAGGTATGAGCAGTTCTTC.

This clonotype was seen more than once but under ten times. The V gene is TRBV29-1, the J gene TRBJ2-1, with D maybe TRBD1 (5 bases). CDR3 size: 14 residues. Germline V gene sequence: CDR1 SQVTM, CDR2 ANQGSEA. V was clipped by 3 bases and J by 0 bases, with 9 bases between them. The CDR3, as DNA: TGCAGCGTTGACCCGACAGTCTCCTACAATGAGCAGTTCTTC. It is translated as CSVDPTVSYNEQFF.

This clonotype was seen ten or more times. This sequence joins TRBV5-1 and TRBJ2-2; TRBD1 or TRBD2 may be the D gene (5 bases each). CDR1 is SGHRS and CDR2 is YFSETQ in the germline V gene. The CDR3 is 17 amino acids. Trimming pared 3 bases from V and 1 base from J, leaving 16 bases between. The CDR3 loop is CASSSAPGARNTGELFF. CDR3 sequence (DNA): TGCGCCAGCAGCTCCGCCCCCGGGGCGCGGAACACCGGGGAGCTGTTTTTT.

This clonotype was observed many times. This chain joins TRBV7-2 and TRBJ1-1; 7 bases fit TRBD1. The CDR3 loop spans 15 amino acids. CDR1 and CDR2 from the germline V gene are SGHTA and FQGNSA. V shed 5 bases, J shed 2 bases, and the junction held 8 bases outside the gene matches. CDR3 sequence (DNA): TGTGCCAGCAGCCCACCCGGGACAGTCAACACTGAAGCTTTCTTT. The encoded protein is CASSPPGTVNTEAFF. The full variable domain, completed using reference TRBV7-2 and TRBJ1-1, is GAGVSQSPSNKVTEKGKDVELRCDPISGHTALYWYRQSLGQGLEFLIYFQGNSAPDKSGLPSDRFSAERTGGSVSTLTIQRTQQEDSAVYLCASSPPGTVNTEAFFGQGTRLTVV.

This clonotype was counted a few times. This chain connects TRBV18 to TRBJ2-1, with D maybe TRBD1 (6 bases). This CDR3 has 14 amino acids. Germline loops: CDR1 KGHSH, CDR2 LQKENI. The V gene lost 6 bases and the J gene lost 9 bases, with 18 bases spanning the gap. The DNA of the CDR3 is TGTGCCAGCTCCCAGACCAATGGGGGCGCTGAGCAGTTCTTC. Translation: CASSQTNGGAEQFF.